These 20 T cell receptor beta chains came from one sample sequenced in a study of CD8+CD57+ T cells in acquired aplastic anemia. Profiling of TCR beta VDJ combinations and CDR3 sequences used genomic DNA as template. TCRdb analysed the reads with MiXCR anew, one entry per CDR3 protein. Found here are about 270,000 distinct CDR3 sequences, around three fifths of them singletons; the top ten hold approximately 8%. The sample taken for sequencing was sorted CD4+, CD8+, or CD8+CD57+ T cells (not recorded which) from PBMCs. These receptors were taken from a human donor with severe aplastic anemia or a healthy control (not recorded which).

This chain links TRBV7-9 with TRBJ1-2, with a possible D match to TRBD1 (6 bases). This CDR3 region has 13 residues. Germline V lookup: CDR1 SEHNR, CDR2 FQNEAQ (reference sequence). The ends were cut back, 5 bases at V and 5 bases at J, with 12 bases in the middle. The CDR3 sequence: CASSLGHLYGYTF. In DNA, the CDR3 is TGTGCCAGCAGCCTGGGACACTTGTATGGCTACACCTTC.

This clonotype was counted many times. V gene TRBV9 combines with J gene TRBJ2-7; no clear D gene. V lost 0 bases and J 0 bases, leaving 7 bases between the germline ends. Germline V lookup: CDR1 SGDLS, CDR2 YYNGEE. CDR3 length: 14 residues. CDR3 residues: CASSVDEDSYEQYF. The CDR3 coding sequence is TGTGCCAGCAGCGTAGATGAAGACTCCTACGAGCAGTACTTC.

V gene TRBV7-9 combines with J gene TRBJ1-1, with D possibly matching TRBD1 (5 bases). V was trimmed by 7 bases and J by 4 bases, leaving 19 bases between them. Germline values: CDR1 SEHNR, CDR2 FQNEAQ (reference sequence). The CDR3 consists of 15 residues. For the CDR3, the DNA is TGTGCCAGCAACTTGACCGGGACTGTGAGCACTGAAGCTTTCTTT. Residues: CASNLTGTVSTEAFF.

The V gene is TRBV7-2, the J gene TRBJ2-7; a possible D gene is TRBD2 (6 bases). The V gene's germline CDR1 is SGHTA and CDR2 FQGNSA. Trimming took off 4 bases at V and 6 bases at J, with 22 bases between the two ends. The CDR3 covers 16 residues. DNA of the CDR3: TGTGCCAGCAGCTCCGGTTGGGTTGCGGGGAACGGCGAGCAGTACTTC. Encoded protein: CASSSGWVAGNGEQYF.

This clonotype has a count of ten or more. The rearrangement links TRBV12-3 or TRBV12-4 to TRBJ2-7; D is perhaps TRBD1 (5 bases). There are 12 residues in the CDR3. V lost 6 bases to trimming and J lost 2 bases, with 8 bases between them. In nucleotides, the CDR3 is TGTGCCAGCAGGAGACAGCCCTACGAGCAGTACTTC. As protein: CASRRQPYEQYF.

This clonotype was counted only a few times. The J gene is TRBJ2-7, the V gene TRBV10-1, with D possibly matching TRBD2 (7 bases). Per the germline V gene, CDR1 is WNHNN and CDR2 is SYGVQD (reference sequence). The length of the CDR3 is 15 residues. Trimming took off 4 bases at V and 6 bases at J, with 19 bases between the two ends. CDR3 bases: TGCGCCAGCAGTGTGGGGGCGGCGGGAGAAATCGAGCAGTACTTC. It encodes CASSVGAAGEIEQYF.

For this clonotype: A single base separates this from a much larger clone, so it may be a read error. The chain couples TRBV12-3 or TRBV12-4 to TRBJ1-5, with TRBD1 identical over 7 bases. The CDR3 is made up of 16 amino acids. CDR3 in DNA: TGTGCCGGCAGGGGGGCGCGGGCGTATAGCAATCAGCCCCAGCATTTT. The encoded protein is CAGRGARAYSNQPQHF.

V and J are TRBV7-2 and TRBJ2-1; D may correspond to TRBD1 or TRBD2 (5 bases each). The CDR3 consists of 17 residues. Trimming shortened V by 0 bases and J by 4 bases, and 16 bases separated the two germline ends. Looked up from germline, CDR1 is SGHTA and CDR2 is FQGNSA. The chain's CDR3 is CASSLALGEPGYNEQFF. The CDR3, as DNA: TGTGCCAGCAGCTTAGCGCTGGGGGAGCCAGGGTACAATGAGCAGTTCTTC. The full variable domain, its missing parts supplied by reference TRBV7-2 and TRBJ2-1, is GAGVSQSPSNKVTEKGKDVELRCDPISGHTALYWYRQSLGQGLEFLIYFQGNSAPDKSGLPSDRFSAERTGGSVSTLTIQRTQQEDSAVYLCASSLALGEPGYNEQFFGPGTRLTVL.

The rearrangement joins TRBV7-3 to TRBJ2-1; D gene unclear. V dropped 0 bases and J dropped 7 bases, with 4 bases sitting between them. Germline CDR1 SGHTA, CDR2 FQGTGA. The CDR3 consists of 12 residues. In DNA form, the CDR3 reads TGTGCCAGCAGCTTAACGCGGAATGAGCAGTTCTTC. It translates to CASSLTRNEQFF.

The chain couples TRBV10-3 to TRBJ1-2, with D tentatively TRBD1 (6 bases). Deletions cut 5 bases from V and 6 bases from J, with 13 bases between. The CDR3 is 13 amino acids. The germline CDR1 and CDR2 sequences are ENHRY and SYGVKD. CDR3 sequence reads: CAISYSYRDGYTF. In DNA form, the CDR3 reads TGTGCCATCAGTTACTCATACAGGGATGGCTACACCTTC.

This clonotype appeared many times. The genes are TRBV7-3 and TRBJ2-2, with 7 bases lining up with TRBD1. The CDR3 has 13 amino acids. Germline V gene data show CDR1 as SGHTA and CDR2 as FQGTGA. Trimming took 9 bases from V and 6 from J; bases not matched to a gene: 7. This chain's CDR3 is CASKGARAGELFF. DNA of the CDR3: TGTGCCAGTAAGGGGGCCCGGGCCGGGGAGCTGTTTTTT.

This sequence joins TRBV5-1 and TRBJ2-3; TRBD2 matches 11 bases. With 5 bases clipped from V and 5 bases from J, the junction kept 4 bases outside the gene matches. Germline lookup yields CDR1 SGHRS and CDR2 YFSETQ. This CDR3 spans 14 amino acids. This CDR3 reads CASRDGTSGDTQYF. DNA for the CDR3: TGCGCCAGCAGAGACGGGACTAGCGGAGATACGCAGTATTTT.

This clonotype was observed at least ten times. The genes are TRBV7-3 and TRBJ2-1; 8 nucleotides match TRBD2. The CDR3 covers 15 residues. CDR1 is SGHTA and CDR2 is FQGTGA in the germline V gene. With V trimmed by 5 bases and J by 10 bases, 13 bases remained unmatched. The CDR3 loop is CASSPATGGAGEQFF. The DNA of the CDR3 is TGTGCCAGCAGCCCCGCAACCGGGGGGGCGGGAGAGCAGTTCTTC.

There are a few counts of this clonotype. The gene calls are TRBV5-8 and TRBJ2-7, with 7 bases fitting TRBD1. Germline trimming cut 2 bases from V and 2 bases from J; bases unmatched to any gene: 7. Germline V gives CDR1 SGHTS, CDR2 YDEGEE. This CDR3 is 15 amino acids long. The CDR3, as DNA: TGTGCCAGCAGCTTAAGGGGACAGATAACCTACGAGCAGTACTTC. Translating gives CASSLRGQITYEQYF.

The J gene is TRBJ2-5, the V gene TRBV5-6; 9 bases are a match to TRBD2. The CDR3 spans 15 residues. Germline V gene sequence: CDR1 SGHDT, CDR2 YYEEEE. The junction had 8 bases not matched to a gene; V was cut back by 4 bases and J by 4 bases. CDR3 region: CASSPKRLAVETQYF. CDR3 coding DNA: TGTGCCAGCAGCCCGAAGAGACTAGCGGTAGAGACCCAGTACTTC.

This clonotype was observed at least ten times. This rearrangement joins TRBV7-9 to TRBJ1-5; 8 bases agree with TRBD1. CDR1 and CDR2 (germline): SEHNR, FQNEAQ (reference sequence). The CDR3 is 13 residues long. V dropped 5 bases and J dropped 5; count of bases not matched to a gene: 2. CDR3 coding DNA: TGTGCCAGCAGCCCACAGGGGGATCAGCCCCAGCATTTT. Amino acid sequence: CASSPQGDQPQHF.

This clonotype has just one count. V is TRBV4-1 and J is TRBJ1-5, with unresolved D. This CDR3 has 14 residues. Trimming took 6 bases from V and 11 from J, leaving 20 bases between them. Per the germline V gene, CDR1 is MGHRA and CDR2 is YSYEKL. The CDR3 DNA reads TGCGCCAGCAGTTGGACCGGCCGGGGAGAGACCCAGCATTTT. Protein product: CASSWTGRGETQHF.

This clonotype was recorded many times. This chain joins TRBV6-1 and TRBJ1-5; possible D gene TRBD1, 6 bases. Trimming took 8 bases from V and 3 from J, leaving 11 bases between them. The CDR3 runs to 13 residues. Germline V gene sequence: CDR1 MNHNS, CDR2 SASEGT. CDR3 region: CASGDRYNQPQHF. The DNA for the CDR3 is TGTGCCAGCGGAGACAGGTACAATCAGCCCCAGCATTTT.

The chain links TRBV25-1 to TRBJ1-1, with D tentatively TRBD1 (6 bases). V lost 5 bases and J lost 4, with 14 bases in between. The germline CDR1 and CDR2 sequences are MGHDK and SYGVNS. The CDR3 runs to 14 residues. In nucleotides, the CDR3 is TGTGCCAGCAGTACCCCGACAGGCCCCACTGAAGCTTTCTTT. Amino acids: CASSTPTGPTEAFF.

The CDR3 DNA sequence: TGCGCCAGCAGCCAAGAAGCAGGGCCCCTCCACTTT. It is translated as CASSQEAGPLHF. This chain joins TRBV4-1 and TRBJ1-6, with D perhaps TRBD1 (5 bases). Germline lookup yields CDR1 MGHRA and CDR2 YSYEKL. The CDR3 contains 12 residues. V lost 0 bases to trimming and J lost 13 bases, with 7 bases between them.